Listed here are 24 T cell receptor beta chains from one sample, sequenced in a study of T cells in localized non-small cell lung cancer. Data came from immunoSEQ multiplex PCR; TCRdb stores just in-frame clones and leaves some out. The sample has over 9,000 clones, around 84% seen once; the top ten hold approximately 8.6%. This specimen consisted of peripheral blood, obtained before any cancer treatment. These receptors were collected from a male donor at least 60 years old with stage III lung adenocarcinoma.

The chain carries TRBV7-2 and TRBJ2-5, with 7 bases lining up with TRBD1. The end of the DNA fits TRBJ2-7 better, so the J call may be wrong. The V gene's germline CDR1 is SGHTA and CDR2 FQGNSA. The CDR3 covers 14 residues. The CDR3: CASSPGTVNYEQYF. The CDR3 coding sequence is TGTGCCAGCAGCCCGGGGACAGTCAACTACGAGCAGTACTTC.

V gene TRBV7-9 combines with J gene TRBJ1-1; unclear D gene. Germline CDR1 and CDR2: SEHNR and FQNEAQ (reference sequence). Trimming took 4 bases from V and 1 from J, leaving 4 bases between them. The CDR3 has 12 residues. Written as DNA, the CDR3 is TGTGCCAGCAGCTCAACGAACACTGAAGCTTTCTTT. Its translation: CASSSTNTEAFF.

CDR3 residues: CASCRATNEKLFF. CDR3 bases: TGTGCCAGCTGCAGAGCAACTAATGAAAAACTGTTTTTT. The J gene is TRBJ1-4, the V gene TRBV2; no definite D call. There are 13 residues in the CDR3. In germline, CDR1 is SNHLY, CDR2 FYNNEI. V gave up 8 bases and J gave up 0 bases, with 7 bases separating them.

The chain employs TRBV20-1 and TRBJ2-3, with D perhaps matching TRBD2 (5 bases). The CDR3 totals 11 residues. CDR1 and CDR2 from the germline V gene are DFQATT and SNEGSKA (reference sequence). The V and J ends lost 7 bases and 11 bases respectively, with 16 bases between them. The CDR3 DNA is TGCAGTGTAGAACCCCGGGATGAGCAGTATTTT. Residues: CSVEPRDEQYF.

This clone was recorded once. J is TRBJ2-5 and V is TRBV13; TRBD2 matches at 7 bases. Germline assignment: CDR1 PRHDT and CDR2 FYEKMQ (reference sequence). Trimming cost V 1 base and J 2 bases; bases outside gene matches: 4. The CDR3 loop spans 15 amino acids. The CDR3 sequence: CASSLDGGGQETQYF. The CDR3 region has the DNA TGTGCCAGCAGCTTAGACGGGGGAGGGCAAGAGACCCAGTACTTC.

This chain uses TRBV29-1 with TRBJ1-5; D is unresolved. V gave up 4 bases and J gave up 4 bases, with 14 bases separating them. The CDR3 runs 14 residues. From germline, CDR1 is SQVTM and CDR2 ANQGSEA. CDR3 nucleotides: TGCAGCGTTGTGGGCACGGACCCTAATCAGCCCCAGCATTTT. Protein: CSVVGTDPNQPQHF.

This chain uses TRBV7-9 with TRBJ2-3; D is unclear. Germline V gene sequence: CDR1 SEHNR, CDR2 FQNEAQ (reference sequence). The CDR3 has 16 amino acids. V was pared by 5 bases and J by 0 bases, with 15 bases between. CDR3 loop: CASSPIDQRSTDTQYF. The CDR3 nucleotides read TGTGCCAGCAGCCCAATTGACCAACGGAGCACAGATACGCAGTATTTT.

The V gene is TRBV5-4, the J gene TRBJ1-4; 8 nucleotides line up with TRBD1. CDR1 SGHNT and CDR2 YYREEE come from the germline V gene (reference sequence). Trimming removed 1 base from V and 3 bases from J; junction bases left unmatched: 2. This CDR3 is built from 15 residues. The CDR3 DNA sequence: TGTGCCAGCAGCTTGAGGACAGGGCCTAATGAAAAACTGTTTTTT. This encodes CASSLRTGPNEKLFF.

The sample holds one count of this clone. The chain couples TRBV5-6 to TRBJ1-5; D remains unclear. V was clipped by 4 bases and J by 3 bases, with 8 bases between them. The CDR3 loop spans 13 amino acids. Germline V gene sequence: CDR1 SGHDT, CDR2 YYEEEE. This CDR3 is CASSREYNQPQHF. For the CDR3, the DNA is TGTGCCAGCAGCCGGGAGTACAATCAGCCCCAGCATTTT. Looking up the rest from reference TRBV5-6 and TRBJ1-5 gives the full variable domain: DAGVTQSPTHLIKTRGQQVTLRCSPKSGHDTVSWYQQALGQGPQFIFQYYEEEERQRGNFPDRFSGHQFPNYSSELNVNALLLGDSALYLCASSREYNQPQHFGDGTRLSIL.

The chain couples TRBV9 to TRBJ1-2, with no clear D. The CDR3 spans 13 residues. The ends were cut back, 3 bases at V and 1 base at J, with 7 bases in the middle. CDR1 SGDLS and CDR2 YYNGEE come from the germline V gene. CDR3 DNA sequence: TGTGCCAGCAGCGAGGGTCTTAACTATGGCTACACCTTC. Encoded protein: CASSEGLNYGYTF.

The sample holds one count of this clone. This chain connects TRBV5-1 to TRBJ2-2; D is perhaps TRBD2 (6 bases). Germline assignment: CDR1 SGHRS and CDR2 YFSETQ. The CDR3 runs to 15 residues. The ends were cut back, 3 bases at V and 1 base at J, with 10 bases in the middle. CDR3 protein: CASSWGGENTGELFF. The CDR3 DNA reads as TGCGCCAGCAGCTGGGGCGGGGAGAACACCGGGGAGCTGTTTTTT.

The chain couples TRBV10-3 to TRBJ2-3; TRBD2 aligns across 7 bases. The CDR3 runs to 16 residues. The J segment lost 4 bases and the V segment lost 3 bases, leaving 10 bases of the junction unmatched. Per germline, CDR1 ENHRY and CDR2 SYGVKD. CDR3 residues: CAISDRGGGSPDTQYF. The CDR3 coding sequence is TGTGCCATCAGTGACCGAGGTGGCGGGAGCCCAGATACGCAGTATTTT.

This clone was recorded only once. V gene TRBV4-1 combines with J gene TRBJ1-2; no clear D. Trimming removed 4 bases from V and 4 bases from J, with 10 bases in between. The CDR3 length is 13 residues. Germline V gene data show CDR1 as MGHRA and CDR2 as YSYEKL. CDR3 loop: CASSRTVLYGYTF. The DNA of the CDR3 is TGCGCCAGCAGCCGCACAGTTCTCTATGGCTACACCTTC.

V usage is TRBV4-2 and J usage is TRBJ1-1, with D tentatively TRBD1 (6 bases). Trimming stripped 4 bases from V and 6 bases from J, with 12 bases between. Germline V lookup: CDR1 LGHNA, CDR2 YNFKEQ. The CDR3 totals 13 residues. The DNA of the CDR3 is TGTGCCAGCAGCCCCCCTAGGGGGGCTGAAGCTTTCTTT. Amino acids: CASSPPRGAEAFF.

The DNA of the CDR3 is TGCGCCAGCAGCCAAGATTCTTTAGAAGGAGACACCGGGGAGCTGTTTTTT. Translation: CASSQDSLEGDTGELFF. V is TRBV4-3 and J is TRBJ2-2, with no clear D. CDR3 length equals 17 residues. Trimming removed 0 bases from V and 3 bases from J, with 14 bases in between. The germline V gene encodes CDR1 LGHNA and CDR2 YSLEER.

CDR3 loop: CASSLEITSTDTQYF. Written as DNA, the CDR3 is TGTGCCAGCAGTCTGGAGATTACTAGCACAGATACGCAGTATTTT. V gene TRBV6-4 combines with J gene TRBJ2-3; no definite D call. The CDR3 sequence is 15 residues long. The V and J ends lost 5 bases and 0 bases respectively, with 12 bases between them. The germline gives CDR1 MRHNA, CDR2 SNTAGT.

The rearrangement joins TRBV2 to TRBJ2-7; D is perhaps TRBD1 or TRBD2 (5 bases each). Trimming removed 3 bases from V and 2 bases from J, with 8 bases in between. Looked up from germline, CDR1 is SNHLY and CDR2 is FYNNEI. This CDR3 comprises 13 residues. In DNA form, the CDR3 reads TGTGCCAGCAGTGAGCCGGGACCCTACGAGCAGTACTTC. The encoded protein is CASSEPGPYEQYF.

This chain's CDR3 is CASSLGGTNNSPLHF. In nucleotides, the CDR3 is TGCGCCAGCAGCTTGGGTGGGACAAATAATTCACCCCTCCACTTT. The V call is TRBV5-1, the J call TRBJ1-6; a weak D match, TRBD1 (6 bases). Germline lookup yields CDR1 SGHRS and CDR2 YFSETQ. Trimming shortened V by 0 bases and J by 5 bases, and 9 bases separated the two germline ends. CDR3 length equals 15 residues.

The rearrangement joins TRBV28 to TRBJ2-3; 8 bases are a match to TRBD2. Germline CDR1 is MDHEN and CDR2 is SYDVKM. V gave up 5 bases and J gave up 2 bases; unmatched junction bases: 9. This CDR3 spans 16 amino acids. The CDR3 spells CASSPQAGAITDTQYF. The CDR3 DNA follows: TGTGCCAGCAGTCCCCAAGCGGGGGCCATCACAGATACGCAGTATTTT.

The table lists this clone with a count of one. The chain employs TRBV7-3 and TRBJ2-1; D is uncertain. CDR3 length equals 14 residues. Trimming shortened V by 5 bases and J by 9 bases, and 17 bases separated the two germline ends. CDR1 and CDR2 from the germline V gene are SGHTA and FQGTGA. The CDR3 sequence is CASSPMGFLAEQFF. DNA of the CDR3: TGTGCCAGCAGCCCCATGGGGTTTCTGGCTGAGCAGTTCTTC.

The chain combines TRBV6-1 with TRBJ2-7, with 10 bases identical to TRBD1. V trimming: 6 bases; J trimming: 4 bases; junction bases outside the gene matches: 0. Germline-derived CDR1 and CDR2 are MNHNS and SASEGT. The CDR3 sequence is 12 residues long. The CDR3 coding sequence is TGTGCCAGCAGGGACAGGGGGTACGAGCAGTACTTC. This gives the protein CASRDRGYEQYF.

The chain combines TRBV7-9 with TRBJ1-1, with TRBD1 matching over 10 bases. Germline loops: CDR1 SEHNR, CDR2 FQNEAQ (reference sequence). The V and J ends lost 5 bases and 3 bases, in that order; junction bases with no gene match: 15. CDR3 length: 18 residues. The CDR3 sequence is CASSPTPGQGSSDTEAFF. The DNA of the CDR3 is TGTGCCAGCAGCCCTACTCCGGGACAGGGGTCAAGCGACACTGAAGCTTTCTTT.

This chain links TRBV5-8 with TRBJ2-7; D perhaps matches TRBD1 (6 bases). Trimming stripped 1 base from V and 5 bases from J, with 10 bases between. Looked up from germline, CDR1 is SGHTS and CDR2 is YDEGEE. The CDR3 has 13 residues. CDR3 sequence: CASSLFSGDEQYF. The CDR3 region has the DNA TGTGCCAGCAGCTTGTTCTCAGGGGACGAGCAGTACTTC.

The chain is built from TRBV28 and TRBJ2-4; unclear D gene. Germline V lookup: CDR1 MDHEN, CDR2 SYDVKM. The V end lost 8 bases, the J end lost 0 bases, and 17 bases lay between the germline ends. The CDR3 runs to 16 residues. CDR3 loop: CASSPWPRRAKNIQYF. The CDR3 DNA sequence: TGTGCCAGCTCCCCGTGGCCCCGGCGAGCCAAAAACATTCAGTACTTC. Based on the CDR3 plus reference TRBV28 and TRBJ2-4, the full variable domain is DVKVTQSSRYLVKRTGEKVFLECVQDMDHENMFWYRQDPGLGLRLIYFSYDVKMKEKGDIPEGYSVSREKKERFSLILESASTNQTSMYLCASSPWPRRAKNIQYFGAGTRLSVL.